There are many counts of the clone carrying this TCR beta chain. Its antigen remains unidentified. V was pared by 2 bases and J by 4 bases, with 5 bases of the junction left unmatched. Germline CDR1 MNHNY, CDR2 SVGAGI (reference sequence). This CDR3 is built from 16 residues. This sample stems from a study of cytomegalovirus exposure and HLA in healthy donors. The PCR employed 60 Vbeta primers together with 13 Jbeta primers. The method was immunoSEQ multiplex PCR; TCRdb's version includes in-frame clones alone and lacks a portion of them. The table includes approximately 88,000 clones, 64% detected once. Study outcomes and limitations: Cytomegalovirus association was assigned to some 160 TCR beta chains. It was taken for granted in presence/absence analyses that sequencing depth across donors was roughly uniform.

The source of this sequence is a man aged 60-69 years in good health and CMV-seronegative. The sequencing sample was made of PBMCs. This chain uses TRBV6-6 with TRBJ2-2, with 9 bases matching TRBD1. Here the CDR3 reads CASSYRTGAFTGELFF. CDR3 bases: TGTGCCAGCAGTTACCGGACAGGGGCCTTCACCGGGGAGCTGTTTTTT.